This TCR beta chain was identified in a study of CD8+CD57+ T cells in acquired aplastic anemia. Study as a whole: Quantities of DNA derived from sorted CD4+ and CD8+ cells averaged around 3 ug.

Profiling of TCR beta VDJ combinations and CDR3 sequences used genomic DNA as template. TCRdb re-analysed the reads in MiXCR, keeping a single row per CDR3 protein. This table has more than 100,000 distinct CDR3 sequences, around 50% appearing once. This clonotype was detected ten times or more. Its antigen is not identified. General study findings and limits: Comparison of patients with controls identified approximately 28 shared CD8+ CDR3 sequences. Levels of CD8+ Simpson's diversity were not significantly distinct in patients versus controls.

Germline V gene data show CDR1 as LNHDA and CDR2 as SQIVND (reference sequence). The CDR3 covers 13 residues. The V and J ends lost 7 bases and 8 bases respectively, with 14 bases between them. This chain uses TRBV19 with TRBJ1-4, with D possibly TRBD1 on 6 matching bases. Material: sorted CD4+, CD8+, or CD8+CD57+ T cells (not recorded which) from PBMCs. The receptor was derived from a human donor in good health, serving as a control. The CDR3 reads CASINREREKLFF. The CDR3 DNA sequence: TGTGCCAGTATAAACAGGGAACGGGAAAAACTGTTTTTT.